This T cell receptor beta chain was identified during a study of cytomegalovirus exposure and HLA in healthy donors (TCRdb year 2017). Study-level background: According to an earlier analysis of 587 of the donors, about 179 million T cells yielded 90 million to 130 million unique TCR beta sequences and about 300 Gb of sequence data. About 330 gigabases of sequencing data and around 85 million unique TCR sequences made up an early release that covered over 550 HLA-typed donors. To decide whether each TCR beta V gene segment behaved as functional or pseudogenic, an earlier analysis of fewer than 750 of the donors relied on high-throughput TCR beta sequencing. All discovery cohort repertoires had been generated using a single sequencing platform. Using immunosequencing, the study profiled T cell repertoires from some 670 subjects and related those repertoires to cytomegalovirus serostatus. About five DR-DQ haplotypes were treated as single units for association and clustering because of strong linkage in the cohort. HLA typing covered class I and class II loci at four-digit resolution. To predict cytomegalovirus infection status, the study brought together high-throughput TCR immunosequencing, statistical association of individual TCRs with disease status, and machine learning. A separate validation cohort of approximately 120 different subjects was used in addition to the 666-subject first cohort. The number of donors typed differed by locus, with 629-630 for A, B, C, DRB1 and DQB1, over 500 for DQA1, over 600 for DPA1, and around 450 for DPB1. Among the roughly 400 genotyped donors, about 85% belonged to the genetic ancestry cluster associated with self-reported Caucasian donors. To study patterns of TCR occurrence, a later analysis re-analyzed previously published TCR beta repertoires from 650 to 750 donors and added high-resolution HLA genotyping. The aim of the study was to test whether cataloging public T cell receptors could identify signatures of past pathogen exposure. Donor age, sex, ethnicity and CMV serostatus were collected together with the repertoire data. Across around 400 genotyped donors of the cohort, an average of about 250,000 unique TCR beta nucleotide sequences per donor were sequenced, and approximately 17% of those sequences were non-productive. In the later analysis, no new phenotypic data were used to find candidate immune exposures; instead, reliance was placed on TCR beta sequences and their occurrence across donors. A later genetic analysis used genome-wide SNP genotypes for about 65% of the roughly 670 donors, treating that subset as a discovery cohort. Overall study results and their limits: A further reported finding was that TCR beta sequences accurately predicted the HLA-A and HLA-B alleles for most subjects in the first cohort. The classifier was reported to diagnose cytomegalovirus status with high specificity and sensitivity in both the original and validation cohorts. Compared with equally common non-associated chains, HLA-associated TCR beta chains in a later analysis were more clonally expanded and had lower generation probabilities. A later genetic analysis associated a missense DCLRE1C variant with V-gene and J-gene trimming of TCR beta chains, and an independent cohort replicated the association. Strong co-occurrence of HLA alleles, especially DR and DQ, made assigning TCR associations to individual alleles difficult. The presence/absence analyses assumed that sequencing depth was roughly uniform across donors, and that assumption may not be true. A later genetic analysis reported fewer N-insertions in productive TCRs among donors in an Asian-associated ancestry cluster than the roughly 620-donor mean. A later analysis reported that several top co-occurrence clusters appeared linked to parvovirus B19, influenza, CMV and Epstein-Barr virus. In a later analysis, most CMV-associated TCR beta chains were found to appear HLA-restricted, with HLA associations seemingly driven largely by CMV exposure. Across donors, most TCR sequences were observed very rarely, whereas some public TCRs were present in many individuals. According to a later analysis, TCR association rates differed among HLA loci, with DRB1 alleles showing the most associated TCRs and HLA-C alleles showing the fewest. Only TCR beta chains were sequenced in this cohort, and the absence of alpha or paired-chain data limited detectable features. CMV serostatus was the only immune exposure information available for the cohort. HLA typing was unavailable for some donors at each locus, so association tests used only the typed subset. An earlier analysis of approximately 600 of the donors showed that most TCR beta V segments appeared in productive rearrangements either about 87% or about 30% of the time, which broadly matched IMGT annotations. Linkage disequilibrium might explain the correlated functional status among segregating V segments, but an unknown experimental factor could not be ruled out. The authors suggested that the approach could potentially be extended to other disease states and immunological phenotypes. Because counts were too low, roughly 18 rarely observed V segments, including chromosome 9 orphons, were left out of the earlier analysis of 500 to 650 of the donors. In a later analysis, around 15,000 TCR beta sequences were associated with specific HLA alleles at a false discovery rate of 0.05. The study listed 150 to 200 TCR beta chains as associated with cytomegalovirus. The sequencing pipeline was judged likely to have produced a cluster of highly shared sequence variants as a technical artifact. In vitro tests confirmed that a few of the cytomegalovirus-associated TCR beta chains recognize cytomegalovirus antigens.

The cohort was made up of 500 to 850 healthy bone marrow donors. At the time of sampling, all cohort members were nominally healthy, though unrecorded immune exposures were likely present. The donor was CMV seronegative and belonged to the group of 352 seronegative cohort members. Every donor gave a peripheral blood sample, and the peripheral blood mononuclear cells from that sample were used for TCR beta sequencing. The Qiagen DNeasy Blood Extraction Kit was used to extract genomic DNA from the blood cell samples. A word on this clone: Its antigen is not yet known.

Library preparation employed the immunoSEQ multiplex PCR assay. The multiplex PCR relied on a mix of 60 forward primers for TCR Vbeta segments and 13 reverse primers for TCR Jbeta segments. Amplification of the CDR3 region of rearranged TCR beta genes was performed with a multiplex PCR assay on genomic DNA. On the Illumina HiSeq System, the amplified TCR beta libraries were sequenced as 87-base-pair reads. On the study's bioinformatics: In a later analysis, 80 million or so unique TCR beta chains were counted across the 500 to 700 repertoires, and around 10 million of these chains were shared by at least two donors. A nearest-neighbor algorithm error-corrected the raw reads and collapsed the reads into unique sequences, merging closely related sequences to remove PCR and sequencing errors. To assign V, D and J gene segments, CDR3 sequences were aligned to IMGT reference sequences. For a sequence to be retained, a match of at least six nucleotides to both a V gene segment and a J gene segment was required. Rearrangements were called productive when the CDR3 lacked stop codons and stayed in frame with V and J; all others were non-productive. Following IMGT convention, CDR3 was defined as the stretch from the second conserved V-encoded cysteine to the conserved J-encoded phenylalanine. Sequences without an unambiguous match to a single V gene segment were excluded from the earlier analysis of 450 to 750 of the donors. An earlier analysis of approximately 590 of the donors classified V segments as functional when productive rearrangements were above 56.7% and as segregating when the standard deviation between donors was above 5%. A statistical classification framework was built for diagnosing cytomegalovirus status from the catalog of TCR beta chain sequences. V and J gene assignment, in a later analysis, came from comparing TCR nucleotide sequences with IMGT/GENE-DB human TR gene sequences. Using the TCRdist pipeline, a later analysis assigned CDR3 sequences along with most-parsimonious VDJ recombination scenarios. In a later analysis, each TCR beta chain was defined by its CDR3 amino acid sequence together with its V-gene family, and reads lacking a unique V-gene family were excluded. In a later analysis, 450 to 600 highly shared, low-generation-probability nucleotide sequences were removed to address suspected cross-contamination and a sequencing artifact. A later analysis calculated a clonal expansion index for each public chain from normalized within-repertoire ranks of inferred template counts. Generation probabilities in a later analysis came from a VDJ recombination model fitted to out-of-frame rearrangements, and those results were checked against IGoR. In a later analysis, hypergeometric tests were used to score TCR-TCR, TCR-HLA and TCR-CMV co-occurrence, with a repertoire-size bias correction applied to TCR pairs. False discovery rates were estimated in a later analysis by permuting HLA or CMV assignments 20 times. A later analysis grouped co-occurring TCRs with DBSCAN, adding TCRdist sequence similarity when clustering within HLA-allele-positive subsets. For co-occurrence clustering, repertoires with fewer than 30,000 or more than 120,000 public chains were excluded, along with roughly 5 repertoires with anomalous nucleotide sharing. TCRdb re-hosts the immuneACCESS table, in-frame sequences only. Its copies lack some clones; in the studies checked, an unresolved V gene accounts for under half of them, and the cause for the rest is not known. V and J calls and clone size come straight from that table; D and trimming were deduced from the DNA. For this sample, the table gives 40,000 or so clones. Jointly, the top ten make up 7.5% to 9% of the sample.

The TCR was taken from a male donor in good health and CMV-seronegative. The sequencing sample was made of PBMCs.

Here the CDR3 is given as CASSSGTGATGELFF. The DNA is as follows: TGTGCCAGTAGTAGCGGAACTGGTGCCACCGGGGAGCTGTTTTTT. The rearranged segments are TRBV19 and TRBJ2-2, with the D gene call left open. Including the terminal cysteine and phenylalanine, the CDR3 comprises 15 residues. Only the CDR3 part of the read is kept: 45 bases, read in frame from the first base. V was cut back by 4 bases and J by 4 bases, leaving a gap of 13 bases between them. Per the germline V gene (reference sequence), LNHDA is the CDR1 and SQIVND is the CDR2.